Presented here are 7 T cell receptor beta chains from one specimen sequenced in a study of blood T cell repertoires in COVID-19. Method: immunoSEQ multiplex PCR; TCRdb's copy keeps in-frame clones and lacks some. This table has about 190,000 clones, 65% to 85% appearing once. The sequenced sample was PBMCs or T cells enriched from blood (not recorded which). The source is a woman under 40 who had recovered from COVID-19.

This chain connects TRBV5-1 to TRBJ2-3; D unclear. Looked up from germline, CDR1 is SGHRS and CDR2 is YFSETQ. The CDR3 contains 13 residues. V dropped 0 bases and J dropped 5 bases, with 7 bases sitting between them. CDR3 in DNA: TGCGCCAGCAGCTTGGGGAGTGGAGATACGCAGTATTTT. This gives the protein CASSLGSGDTQYF. Supplemented by reference TRBV5-1 and TRBJ2-3, the full variable domain reads KAGVTQTPRYLIKTRGQQVTLSCSPISGHRSVSWYQQTPGQGLQFLFEYFSETQRNKGNFPGRFSGRQFSNSRSEMNVSTLELGDSALYLCASSLGSGDTQYFGPGTRLTVL.

This chain joins TRBV6-5 and TRBJ1-1; D is ambiguous. CDR3 length: 16 residues. Between the trimmed V and J ends, which lost 0 bases and 1 base, there was a span of 12 bases. Germline values: CDR1 MNHEY, CDR2 SVGAGI. CDR3 coding DNA: TGTGCCAGCAGTTACTCGTCCACCCTAGGGAACACTGAAGCTTTCTTT. This sequence encodes CASSYSSTLGNTEAFF.

The rearrangement uses TRBV4-2 and TRBJ1-2, with a weak D call TRBD1 (5 bases). CDR3 length equals 15 residues. Trimming stripped 4 bases from V and 2 bases from J, with 14 bases between. Germline V lookup: CDR1 LGHNA, CDR2 YNFKEQ. CDR3 residues: CASSRDPRQNYGYTF. In DNA, the CDR3 is TGTGCCAGCAGCCGCGACCCGAGACAGAACTATGGCTACACCTTC.

The chain combines TRBV29-1 with TRBJ1-2, with 9 bases aligning to TRBD1. CDR3 length equals 14 residues. Germline V gene data show CDR1 as SQVTM and CDR2 as ANQGSEA. V trimming: 0 bases; J trimming: 7 bases; junction bases outside the gene matches: 6. In DNA, the CDR3 is TGCAGCGTTGAAGATTGGGACAGGGTATCTGGCTACACCTTC. This codes for CSVEDWDRVSGYTF.

The V and J genes are TRBV6-1 and TRBJ1-2; tentatively, D is TRBD1 (5 bases). Germline loops: CDR1 MNHNS, CDR2 SASEGT. CDR3 size: 14 residues. The V and J ends lost 1 base and 3 bases respectively, with 9 bases between them. The CDR3 coding sequence is TGTGCCAGCAGTGAAGATCGGACACACTATGGCTACACCTTC. This codes for CASSEDRTHYGYTF.

This clone was counted once. CDR3 DNA: TGTGCCAGCAGCGAGAACCTCAGGGTAGGGAATTCACCCCTCCACTTT. Encoded protein: CASSENLRVGNSPLHF. The chain uses TRBV9 and TRBJ1-6; D is perhaps TRBD1 (5 bases). In germline, CDR1 is SGDLS, CDR2 YYNGEE. V gave up 3 bases and J gave up 7 bases, with 17 bases separating them. CDR3 length equals 16 residues.

V usage is TRBV30 and J usage is TRBJ1-4; D remains ambiguous. The V end was cut by 5 bases, the J end by 10 bases, with 17 bases between. The length of the CDR3 is 13 residues. In germline, CDR1 is GTSNPN, CDR2 SVGIG (reference sequence). CDR3 residues: CAWAMGEVGKLFF. The CDR3 coding sequence is TGTGCCTGGGCAATGGGTGAGGTTGGAAAACTGTTTTTT.